These 23 T cell receptor beta chains were sequenced from one sample in a study of Graves' ophthalmopathy and Graves' hyperthyroidism. Amplifying from RNA transcripts, the study obtained TCR beta CDR3 regions. The first-round RT-PCR employed HTBI primers together with the Qiagen OneStep RT-PCR kit. A multiplex PCR was then performed as the second round. TCRdb reprocessed the multiplex PCR reads with MiXCR, giving one entry per CDR3 protein. The sample carries around 470,000 distinct CDR3 sequences, about 15% recorded once. The sequenced sample consisted of blood. All receptors derive from a woman between 25 and 40 years old with Graves' ophthalmopathy.

This clonotype has at least ten counts. The chain uses TRBV6-1 and TRBJ1-1; the match to TRBD1 covers 9 bases. The junction had 8 bases not matched to a gene; V was cut back by 9 bases and J by 6 bases. Germline V gives CDR1 MNHNS, CDR2 SASEGT. This CDR3 spans 13 amino acids. The CDR3 DNA is TGTGCCAGTAGGGACAGGGAAGAGGCTGAAGCTTTCTTT. It specifies CASRDREEAEAFF.

This clonotype was picked up many times. The chain combines TRBV11-3 with TRBJ2-5, with D hard to call. V dropped 6 bases and J dropped 0 bases, with 8 bases sitting between them. CDR1 is SGHNT and CDR2 is YENEEA in the germline V gene. The CDR3 covers 13 residues. This CDR3 is CASSGRYQETQYF. CDR3 nucleotide sequence: TGTGCCAGCAGTGGAAGATACCAAGAGACCCAGTACTTC.

This clonotype was recorded at least ten times. V is TRBV7-2 and J is TRBJ2-7, with D tentatively TRBD1 or TRBD2 (6 bases each). There are 15 residues in the CDR3. The ends were cut back, 1 base at V and 5 bases at J, with 15 bases in the middle. Looked up from germline, CDR1 is SGHTA and CDR2 is FQGNSA. The CDR3 is CASSLGGARLHEQYF. CDR3 sequence (DNA): TGTGCCAGCAGCTTAGGGGGGGCGCGATTGCACGAGCAGTACTTC.

This clonotype has at least ten counts. The chain carries TRBV6-2 or TRBV6-3 and TRBJ1-5; D call uncertain. The V end lost 3 bases, the J end lost 0 bases, and 18 bases lay between the germline ends. The germline V gene encodes CDR1 MNHEY and CDR2 SVGEGT. The length of the CDR3 is 18 residues. The CDR3 protein is CASSYSRRGLYSNQPQHF. In DNA, the CDR3 is TGTGCCAGCAGTTATTCTCGCCGTGGGCTGTATAGCAATCAGCCCCAGCATTTT.

The chain joins TRBV12-3 or TRBV12-4 to TRBJ1-2; the D is unclear. This CDR3 is 14 amino acids long. Trimming stripped 6 bases from V and 3 bases from J, with 14 bases between. CDR3 region: CASSQGPLDYGYTF. The CDR3 nucleotides are TGTGCCAGCAGCCAAGGGCCACTTGACTATGGCTACACCTTC.

There are many counts of this clonotype. The chain carries TRBV5-1 and TRBJ1-1; 7 positions match TRBD1. Germline CDR1 and CDR2: SGHRS and YFSETQ. This CDR3 has 15 amino acids. J lost 2 bases, V lost 3 bases, and 7 bases had no gene match. The CDR3 nucleotides are TGCGCCAGCAGCTACGGGACAGCGATTAACACTGAAGCTTTCTTT. It codes for CASSYGTAINTEAFF.

This clonotype has a count of ten or more. The rearrangement links TRBV2 to TRBJ1-5; D is unclear. The V end lost 6 bases, the J end lost 2 bases, and 11 bases lay between the germline ends. The CDR3 has 14 amino acids. CDR1 and CDR2 (germline): SNHLY, FYNNEI. CDR3 sequence (DNA): TGTGCCAGCAGCTGGAAGGACGGCAATCAGCCCCAGCATTTT. It specifies CASSWKDGNQPQHF.

This clonotype was seen ten or more times. This may be a read error: a much more frequent sequence differs by one nucleotide. This sequence joins TRBV28 and TRBJ1-1; no clear D gene. There are 13 residues in the CDR3. From germline, CDR1 is MDHEN and CDR2 SYDVKM. Deletions cut 1 base from V and 3 bases from J, with 6 bases between. This CDR3 reads CASSLFRHTEAFF. The CDR3 DNA reads TGTGCCAGCAGTTTATTCAGGCACACTGAAGCTTTCTTT.

This clonotype has a count of ten or more. The J gene is TRBJ1-1, the V gene TRBV18, with D hard to call. The CDR3 runs 13 residues. Between the trimmed V and J ends, which lost 0 bases and 0 bases, there was a span of 2 bases. Germline CDR1 is KGHSH and CDR2 is LQKENI. DNA for the CDR3: TGTGCCAGCTCACCACCGGTGAACACTGAAGCTTTCTTT. Its translation is CASSPPVNTEAFF.

This clonotype came up many times. J is TRBJ2-6 and V is TRBV4-1; D possibly corresponds to TRBD2 (6 bases). This CDR3 contains 14 residues. V dropped 8 bases and J dropped 4 bases, with 12 bases sitting between them. Germline CDR1 and CDR2: MGHRA and YSYEKL. DNA for the CDR3: TGCGCCAGCGCCGGGGCGGGAGGGGCCAACGTCCTGACTTTC. Amino acid sequence: CASAGAGGANVLTF.

This clonotype was seen ten or more times. The chain recombines TRBV7-1 with TRBJ2-2, with TRBD2 matching over 11 bases. TRBV7-1 is labeled an ORF, and its function is uncertain. The CDR3 extends over 20 amino acids. V shed 2 bases, J shed 5 bases, and the junction held 16 bases outside the gene matches. In nucleotides, the CDR3 is TGTGCCAGCAGCTCAACGCTAGCGGGAGGTCTCCGAGGGGAGACCGGGGAGCTGTTTTTT. Protein: CASSSTLAGGLRGETGELFF.

This clonotype showed up many times. V and J are TRBV20-1 and TRBJ2-7, with D hard to call. Germline CDR1 DFQATT, CDR2 SNEGSKA (reference sequence). Between the trimmed V and J ends, which lost 7 bases and 7 bases, there was a span of 17 bases. The CDR3 extends over 12 amino acids. The CDR3 protein is CSVSPGPWEQYF. The CDR3 DNA follows: TGCAGTGTTAGCCCAGGACCCTGGGAGCAGTACTTC.

This clonotype was seen ten or more times. A much larger clone lies a single base off, so this may be a read error. The chain combines TRBV27 with TRBJ1-1; 8 nucleotides line up with TRBD1. J lost 2 bases, V lost 4 bases, and 6 bases had no gene match. The CDR3 length is 15 residues. Germline CDR1 is MNHEY and CDR2 is SMNVEV (reference sequence). CDR3: CASSSVTGGNTEAFF. The CDR3 DNA reads as TGTGCCAGCAGTTCAGTTACAGGGGGAAACACTGAAGCTTTCTTT.

Many counts were recorded for this clonotype. This chain uses TRBV2 with TRBJ1-1; no definite D call. The ends were cut back, 6 bases at V and 3 bases at J, with 14 bases in the middle. CDR3 length equals 14 residues. Germline V gene sequence: CDR1 SNHLY, CDR2 FYNNEI. The CDR3 loop is CASRTILSDTEAFF. The CDR3 coding sequence is TGTGCCAGCAGAACTATACTATCTGACACTGAAGCTTTCTTT.

At least ten counts were recorded for this clonotype. The junction departs from germline at one end; a sequencing error may be responsible. The V and J genes are TRBV10-1 and TRBJ1-1; D possibly corresponds to TRBD1 (5 bases). Per the germline V gene, CDR1 is WNHNN and CDR2 is SYGVQD (reference sequence). This CDR3 is built from 13 residues. Written as DNA, the CDR3 is TGCGCCGGCAGCCCGCGGGGCCGGACTGAAGCTTTCTTT. Translation: CAGSPRGRTEAFF.

This clonotype was recorded at least ten times. The gene calls are TRBV12-5 and TRBJ1-1, with 7 bases matching TRBD1. The germline CDR1 and CDR2 sequences are LGHNT and FRNRAP. The CDR3 extends over 18 amino acids. J gave up 0 bases and V 2 bases, and 12 bases lay outside the gene matches. The CDR3 is CASGLSKEGAPMNTEAFF. DNA for the CDR3: TGTGCTAGTGGTTTGAGCAAAGAGGGGGCTCCTATGAACACTGAAGCTTTCTTT.

This clonotype was observed at least ten times. This chain uses TRBV7-2 with TRBJ2-5; tentatively, D is TRBD1 or TRBD2 (5 bases each). CDR1 and CDR2 (germline): SGHTA, FQGNSA. The ends were cut back, 5 bases at V and 2 bases at J, with 15 bases in the middle. This CDR3 region has 15 residues. The CDR3 spells CASSPTPGRQETQYF. DNA of the CDR3: TGTGCCAGCAGCCCTACCCCGGGACGGCAAGAGACCCAGTACTTC.

This clonotype was picked up many times. J is TRBJ1-2 and V is TRBV27, with D perhaps TRBD1 (6 bases). Per germline, CDR1 MNHEY and CDR2 SMNVEV (reference sequence). V was cut by 6 bases and J by 5 bases, with 19 bases left in between. The CDR3 extends over 15 amino acids. The chain's CDR3 is CASSARGGPRYGYTF. CDR3 DNA sequence: TGTGCCAGCAGCGCACGGGGGGGGCCGAGATATGGCTACACCTTC.

This clonotype was seen at least ten times. This sequence joins TRBV30 and TRBJ2-7, with D maybe TRBD2 (5 bases). Germline V CDR1 and CDR2: GTSNPN, SVGIG (reference sequence). V was clipped by 4 bases and J by 3 bases, with 16 bases between them. The CDR3 runs to 14 residues. The CDR3 DNA follows: TGTGCCTGGAAGGTTGGTCCCGGGAACTACGAGCAGTACTTC. As protein: CAWKVGPGNYEQYF.

The J gene is TRBJ1-5, the V gene TRBV27; 8 nucleotides agree with TRBD1. V lost 6 bases to trimming and J lost 3 bases; unmatched junction nucleotides: 7. CDR3 length equals 15 residues. Germline CDR1 MNHEY, CDR2 SMNVEV (reference sequence). CDR3 sequence reads: CASRGQAGDNQPQHF. CDR3 bases: TGTGCCAGCAGGGGACAGGCCGGGGACAATCAGCCCCAGCATTTT.

This clonotype was found a few times. The chain is built from TRBV12-3 or TRBV12-4 and TRBJ1-1; tentative D call: TRBD1 (6 bases). Between the trimmed V and J ends, which lost 1 base and 2 bases, there was a span of 14 bases. This CDR3 spans 16 amino acids. In DNA form, the CDR3 reads TGTGCCAGCAGTTTAGTTAGGGGCAGGGGTAACACTGAAGCTTTCTTT. It is translated as CASSLVRGRGNTEAFF.

V gene TRBV30 combines with J gene TRBJ2-2; D possibly uses TRBD1 or TRBD2 (5 bases each). Germline V lookup: CDR1 GTSNPN, CDR2 SVGIG (reference sequence). The CDR3 contains 14 residues. V lost 5 bases and J lost 3, with 13 bases in between. CDR3 in amino acids: CAWLTGGHTGELFF. The DNA of the CDR3 is TGTGCCTGGCTGACTGGGGGACACACCGGGGAGCTGTTTTTT. Together with reference TRBV30 and TRBJ2-2, the CDR3 gives the full variable domain: SQTIHQWPATLVQPVGSPLSLECTVEGTSNPNLYWYRQAAGRGLQLLFYSVGIGQISSEVPQNLSASRPQDRQFILSSKKLLLSDSGFYLCAWLTGGHTGELFFGEGSRLTVL.

This clonotype has just a few counts. A much larger clone differs by one base, so this may be a read error. V gene TRBV12-3 or TRBV12-4 combines with J gene TRBJ2-1, with D hard to call. Trimming took 7 bases from V and 3 from J, leaving 16 bases between them. The CDR3 sequence is 15 residues long. CDR3 protein: CASIPVAGNYNEQFF. In DNA form, the CDR3 reads TGTGCCAGCATCCCAGTGGCTGGTAACTACAATGAGCAGTTCTTC.